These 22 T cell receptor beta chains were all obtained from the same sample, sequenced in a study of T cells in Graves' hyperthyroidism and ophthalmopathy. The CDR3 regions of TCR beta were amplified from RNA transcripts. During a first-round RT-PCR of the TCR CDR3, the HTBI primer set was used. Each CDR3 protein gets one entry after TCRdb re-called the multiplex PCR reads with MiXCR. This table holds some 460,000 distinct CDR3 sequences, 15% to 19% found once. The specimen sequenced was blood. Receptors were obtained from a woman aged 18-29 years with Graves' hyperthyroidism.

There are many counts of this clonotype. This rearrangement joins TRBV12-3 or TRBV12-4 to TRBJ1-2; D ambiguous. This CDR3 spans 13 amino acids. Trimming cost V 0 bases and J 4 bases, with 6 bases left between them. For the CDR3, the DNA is TGTGCCAGCAGTTTAGCGCTGGGCTATGGCTACACCTTC. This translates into CASSLALGYGYTF.

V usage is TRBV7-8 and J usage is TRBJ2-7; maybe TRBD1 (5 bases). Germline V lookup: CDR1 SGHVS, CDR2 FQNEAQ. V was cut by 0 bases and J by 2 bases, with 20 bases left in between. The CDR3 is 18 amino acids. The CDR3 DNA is TGTGCCAGCAGCTTAGCGCTAAGGGGTCACGATAAAACCTACGAGCAGTACTTC. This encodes CASSLALRGHDKTYEQYF.

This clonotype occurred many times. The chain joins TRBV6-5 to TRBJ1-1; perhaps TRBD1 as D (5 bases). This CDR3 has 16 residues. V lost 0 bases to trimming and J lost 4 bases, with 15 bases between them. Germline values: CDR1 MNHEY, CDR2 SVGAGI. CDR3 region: CASSYSVPPGGTEAFF. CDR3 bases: TGTGCCAGCAGTTACTCCGTCCCCCCCGGGGGCACTGAAGCTTTCTTT.

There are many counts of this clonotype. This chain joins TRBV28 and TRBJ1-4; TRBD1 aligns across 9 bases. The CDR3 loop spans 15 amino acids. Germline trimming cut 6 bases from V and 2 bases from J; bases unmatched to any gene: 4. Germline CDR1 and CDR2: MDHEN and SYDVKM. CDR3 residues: CASRETGGTNEKLFF. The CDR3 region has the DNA TGTGCCAGCAGGGAGACAGGGGGGACTAATGAAAAACTGTTTTTT.

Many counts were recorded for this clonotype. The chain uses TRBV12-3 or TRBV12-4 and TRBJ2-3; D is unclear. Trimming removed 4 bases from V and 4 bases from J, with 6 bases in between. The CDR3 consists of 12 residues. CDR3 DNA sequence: TGTGCCAGCAGTTCTCGGCCAGATACGCAGTATTTT. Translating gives CASSSRPDTQYF.

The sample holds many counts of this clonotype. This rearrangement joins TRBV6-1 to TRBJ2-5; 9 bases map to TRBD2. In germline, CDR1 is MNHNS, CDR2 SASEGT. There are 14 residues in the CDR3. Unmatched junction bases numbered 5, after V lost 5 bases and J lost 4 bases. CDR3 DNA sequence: TGTGCCAGCAGTTCCAATAGCGGGAGAGAGACCCAGTACTTC. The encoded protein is CASSSNSGRETQYF.

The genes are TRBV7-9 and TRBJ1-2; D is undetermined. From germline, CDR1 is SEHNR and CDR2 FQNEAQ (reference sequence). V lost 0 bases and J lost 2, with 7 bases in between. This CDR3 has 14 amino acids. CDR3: CASSLASQNYGYTF. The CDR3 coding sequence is TGTGCCAGCAGCTTAGCGAGTCAGAACTATGGCTACACCTTC.

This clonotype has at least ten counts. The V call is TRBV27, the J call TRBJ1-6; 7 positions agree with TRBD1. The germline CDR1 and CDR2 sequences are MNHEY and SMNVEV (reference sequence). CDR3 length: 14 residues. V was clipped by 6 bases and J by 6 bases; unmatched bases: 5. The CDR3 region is CASSRQGLNSPLHF. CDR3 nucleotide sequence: TGTGCCAGCAGCCGACAGGGCCTTAATTCACCCCTCCACTTT.

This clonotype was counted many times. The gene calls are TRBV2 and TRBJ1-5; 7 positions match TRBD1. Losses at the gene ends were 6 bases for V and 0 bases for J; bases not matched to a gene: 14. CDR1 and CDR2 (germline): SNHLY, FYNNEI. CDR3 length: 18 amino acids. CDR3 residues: CASRPGQRLTSSNQPQHF. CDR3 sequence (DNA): TGTGCCAGCAGGCCGGGACAGAGGCTAACCTCTAGCAATCAGCCCCAGCATTTT.

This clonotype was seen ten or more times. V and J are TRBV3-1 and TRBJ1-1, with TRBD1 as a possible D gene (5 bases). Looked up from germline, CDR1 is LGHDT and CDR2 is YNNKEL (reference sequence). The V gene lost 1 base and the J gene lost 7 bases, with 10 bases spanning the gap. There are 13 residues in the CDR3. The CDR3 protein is CASSQGQGIEAFF. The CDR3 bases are TGTGCCAGCAGCCAAGGTCAGGGTATTGAAGCTTTCTTT.

The CDR3 DNA reads as TGTGCCAGCAGTGGATTCCGGGACAGGAATTCACCCCTCCACTTT. This translates into CASSGFRDRNSPLHF. The V gene is TRBV25-1, the J gene TRBJ1-6, with 8 bases identical to TRBD1. In germline, CDR1 is MGHDK, CDR2 SYGVNS. The CDR3 has 15 residues. J was trimmed by 7 bases and V by 4 bases; bases with no gene match: 6.

In DNA, the CDR3 is TGCGCCAGCAGCCAAGTTGTTTTGGGAATCGCCTACGAGCAGTACTTC. Amino acids: CASSQVVLGIAYEQYF. This chain joins TRBV4-1 and TRBJ2-7; D remains unclear. This CDR3 has 16 residues. Between the trimmed V and J ends, which lost 1 base and 2 bases, there was a span of 15 bases. Germline CDR1 reads MGHRA; CDR2 reads YSYEKL.

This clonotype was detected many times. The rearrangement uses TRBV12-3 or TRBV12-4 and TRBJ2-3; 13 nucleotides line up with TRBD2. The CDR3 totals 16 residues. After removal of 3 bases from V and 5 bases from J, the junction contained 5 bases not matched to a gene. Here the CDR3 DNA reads TGTGCCAGCAGTTTGACTAGCGGGAGGTATGGAGATACGCAGTATTTT. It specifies CASSLTSGRYGDTQYF.

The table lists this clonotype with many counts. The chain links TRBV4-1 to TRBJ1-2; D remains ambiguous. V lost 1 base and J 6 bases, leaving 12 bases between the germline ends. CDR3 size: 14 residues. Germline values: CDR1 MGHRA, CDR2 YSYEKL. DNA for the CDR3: TGCGCCAGCAGCCAAGCATGGGCGAGGGATGGCTACACCTTC. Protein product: CASSQAWARDGYTF.

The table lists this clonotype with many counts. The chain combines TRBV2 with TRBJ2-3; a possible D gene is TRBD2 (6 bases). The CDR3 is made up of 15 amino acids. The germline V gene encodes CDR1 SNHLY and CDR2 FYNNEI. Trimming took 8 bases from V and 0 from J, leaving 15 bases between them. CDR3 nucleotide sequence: TGTGCCAGCCATGATCCGGGAGCTAGCACAGATACGCAGTATTTT. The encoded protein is CASHDPGASTDTQYF.

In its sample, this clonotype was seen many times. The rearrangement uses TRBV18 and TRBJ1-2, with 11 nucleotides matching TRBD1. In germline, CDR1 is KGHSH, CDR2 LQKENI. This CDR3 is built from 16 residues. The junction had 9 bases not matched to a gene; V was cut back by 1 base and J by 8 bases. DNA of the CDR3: TGTGCCAGCTCACCACTTGGGACAGGGGGAAGAGAAGGCTACACCTTC. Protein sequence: CASSPLGTGGREGYTF.

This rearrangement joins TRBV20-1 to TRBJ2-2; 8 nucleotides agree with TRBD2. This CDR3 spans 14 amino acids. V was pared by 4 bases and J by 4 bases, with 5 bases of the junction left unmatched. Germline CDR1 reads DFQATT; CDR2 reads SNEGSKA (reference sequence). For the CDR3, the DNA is TGCAGTGCTATAGCGGGACGACCCACCGGGGAGCTGTTTTTT. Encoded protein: CSAIAGRPTGELFF.

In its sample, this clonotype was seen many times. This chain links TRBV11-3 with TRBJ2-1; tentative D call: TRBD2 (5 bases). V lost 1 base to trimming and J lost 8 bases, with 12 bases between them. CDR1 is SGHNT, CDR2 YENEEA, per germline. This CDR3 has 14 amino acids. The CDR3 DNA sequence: TGTGCCAGCAGCTTAGGTTCGGCTAGCCATGAGCAGTTCTTC. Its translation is CASSLGSASHEQFF.

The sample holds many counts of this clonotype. The CDR3 sequence is CASSEGPGTGGNGYGYTF. The CDR3 bases are TGTGCCAGCAGTGAAGGGCCTGGGACAGGGGGCAATGGCTATGGCTACACCTTC. The chain links TRBV2 to TRBJ1-2, with 12 nucleotides matching TRBD1. The V gene's germline CDR1 is SNHLY and CDR2 FYNNEI. The CDR3 covers 18 residues. Losses at the gene ends were 1 base for V and 4 bases for J; bases not matched to a gene: 10.

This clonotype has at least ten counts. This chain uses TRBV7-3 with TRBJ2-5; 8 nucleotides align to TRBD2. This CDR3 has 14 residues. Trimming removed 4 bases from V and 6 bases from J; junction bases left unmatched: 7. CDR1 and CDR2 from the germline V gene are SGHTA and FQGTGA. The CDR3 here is CASSSGGAGKTQYF. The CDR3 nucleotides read TGTGCCAGCAGCTCCGGGGGGGCCGGGAAGACCCAGTACTTC.

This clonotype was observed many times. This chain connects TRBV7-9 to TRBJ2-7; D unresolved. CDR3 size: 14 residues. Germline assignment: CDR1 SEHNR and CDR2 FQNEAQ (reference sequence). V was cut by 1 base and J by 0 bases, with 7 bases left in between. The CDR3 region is CASSLVGGSYEQYF. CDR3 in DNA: TGTGCCAGCAGCTTAGTAGGCGGCTCCTACGAGCAGTACTTC. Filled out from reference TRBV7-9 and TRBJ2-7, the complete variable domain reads DTGVSQNPRHKITKRGQNVTFRCDPISEHNRLYWYRQTLGQGPEFLTYFQNEAQLEKSRLLSDRFSAERPKGSFSTLEIQRTEQGDSAMYLCASSLVGGSYEQYFGPGTRLTVT.

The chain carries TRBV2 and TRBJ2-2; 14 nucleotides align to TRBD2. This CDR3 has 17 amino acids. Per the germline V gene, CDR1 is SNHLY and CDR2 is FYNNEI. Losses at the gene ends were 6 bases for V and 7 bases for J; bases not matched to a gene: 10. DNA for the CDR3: TGTGCCAGCAGCTTAGCGGGACTAGCGGGAGCGGGCGGGGAGCTGTTTTTT. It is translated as CASSLAGLAGAGGELFF.